One sample yielded the 5 T cell receptor beta chains listed below, sequenced in a study of cytomegalovirus exposure and HLA in healthy donors. Vbeta (60) and Jbeta (13) primers were used in the PCR. Measured with immunoSEQ multiplex PCR; TCRdb has only the in-frame clones, and not every one. The sample contains 180,000 or so clones, 70% to 90% of which appear only once. Sequencing was done on a sample of PBMCs. The receptors were gathered from a young man in good health and CMV-seropositive.

This sequence joins TRBV30 and TRBJ2-1; TRBD1 matches 9 bases. Germline CDR1 reads GTSNPN; CDR2 reads SVGIG (reference sequence). The ends lost 2 bases at V and 7 bases at J; junction bases unmatched: 15. This CDR3 is built from 17 residues. The CDR3 DNA is TGTGCCTGGAGTACCTTAGAGGGGACAGGGTGGTATAATGAGCAGTTCTTC. Its protein is CAWSTLEGTGWYNEQFF. Drawing the rest from reference TRBV30 and TRBJ2-1, the complete variable domain is SQTIHQWPATLVQPVGSPLSLECTVEGTSNPNLYWYRQAAGRGLQLLFYSVGIGQISSEVPQNLSASRPQDRQFILSSKKLLLSDSGFYLCAWSTLEGTGWYNEQFFGPGTRLTVL.

The gene calls are TRBV5-6 and TRBJ2-5; TRBD2 aligns across 12 bases. This CDR3 has 17 amino acids. Germline lookup yields CDR1 SGHDT and CDR2 YYEEEE. V lost 4 bases and J lost 5; bases outside the gene matches: 12. The CDR3 nucleotides are TGTGCCAGCAGCCCCCGGCGACTAGCGGGGGTTGGGGAGACCCAGTACTTC. As protein: CASSPRRLAGVGETQYF.

The V gene is TRBV30, the J gene TRBJ1-2; 8 nucleotides line up with TRBD1. Trimming removed 4 bases from V and 1 base from J; junction bases left unmatched: 11. This CDR3 is built from 16 residues. Looked up from germline, CDR1 is GTSNPN and CDR2 is SVGIG (reference sequence). The CDR3 DNA follows: TGTGCCTGGACCCCCCTAACAGGGGGAGGTAACTATGGCTACACCTTC. It is translated as CAWTPLTGGGNYGYTF.

This chain connects TRBV6-5 to TRBJ1-5; 10 bases fit TRBD1. Trimming removed 0 bases from V and 6 bases from J; junction bases left unmatched: 5. Per the germline V gene, CDR1 is MNHEY and CDR2 is SVGAGI. This CDR3 has 16 amino acids. In DNA, the CDR3 is TGTGCCAGCAGTTACTCGCGACAGGGGGCGGGTCAGCCCCAGCATTTT. It codes for CASSYSRQGAGQPQHF.

The CDR3 loop is CASSPTGRETQYF. The CDR3 DNA reads as TGCGCCAGCAGCCCGACAGGGAGAGAGACCCAGTACTTC. The chain couples TRBV5-1 to TRBJ2-5, with TRBD1 matching over 7 bases. After removal of 4 bases from V and 4 bases from J, the junction contained 4 bases not matched to a gene. Germline assignment: CDR1 SGHRS and CDR2 YFSETQ. The CDR3 sequence is 13 residues long. The full variable domain, with the rest looked up from reference TRBV5-1 and TRBJ2-5, is KAGVTQTPRYLIKTRGQQVTLSCSPISGHRSVSWYQQTPGQGLQFLFEYFSETQRNKGNFPGRFSGRQFSNSRSEMNVSTLELGDSALYLCASSPTGRETQYFGPGTRLLVL.